This T cell receptor beta chain emerged from a study of glioma-infiltrating T cells after dendritic cell vaccination. Across the study: Dendritic cell vaccination trial patients had either newly diagnosed or recurrent glioblastoma.

Repertoires were generated with immunoSEQ multiplex PCR, while TCRdb's copy carries only in-frame clones and drops some. In the table there are under 100,000 clones, more than 75% of which are singletons. CDR1 is PRHDT, CDR2 FYEKMQ, per germline (reference sequence). The CDR3 spans 17 residues. Trimming took 5 bases from V and 4 from J; bases not matched to a gene: 12. This specimen consisted of blood, obtained before dendritic cell vaccination. The genes are TRBV13 and TRBJ2-3; TRBD2 matches 10 bases. The sequence came from a human donor with glioblastoma. CDR3 protein: CASSPLSGRAEPDTQYF. CDR3 DNA sequence: TGTGCCAGCAGCCCCCTCAGCGGGAGGGCCGAGCCAGATACGCAGTATTTT.